This TCR beta chain came from a study of T cells in Graves' hyperthyroidism and ophthalmopathy. Study results and caveats: Classification by a 13 V-J model distinguished ophthalmopathy from stable hyperthyroidism. The model forecast ophthalmopathy, anticipating it by a median about 6.5 months before onset.

Researchers amplified the TCR beta CDR3 regions from RNA transcripts. An initial round of RT-PCR targeting the TCR CDR3 relied on the HTBI primer set. TCRdb re-analysed the multiplex PCR reads in MiXCR, keeping a single row per CDR3 protein. The data show around 280,000 distinct CDR3 sequences, 10% to 15% seen once. The CDR3 runs to 15 residues. Trimming removed 7 bases from V and 9 bases from J, with 25 bases in between. Ten or more counts support this clonotype. What it recognizes is unknown. The receptor was isolated from a woman in her twenties or thirties with Graves' hyperthyroidism that later progressed to Graves' ophthalmopathy. The chain combines TRBV12-3 or TRBV12-4 with TRBJ2-7, with D possibly being TRBD1 (6 bases). The sample taken for sequencing was blood. This CDR3 is CASKDGNRVRGAQYF. CDR3 sequence (DNA): TGTGCCAGCAAGGATGGGAACAGGGTTAGAGGCGCGCAGTACTTC.